One TCR beta chain is described in this entry. Authors' analysis steps: Estimation of nucleated cell counts was performed using reference gene primer amplification. Sequencing was performed with immunoSEQ multiplex PCR; in TCRdb, only in-frame clones are kept and a portion is missing. The DNA was the basis for D and trimming; V, J and clone size are from that table. In the table there are more than 110,000 clones, 80% to 90% of which are singletons. This sample stems from a study of blood T cell repertoires in COVID-19. Across the study: Sites in the United States, Italy and Spain provided acute and convalescent COVID-19 samples. In each case, the material was cDNA or gDNA derived from T cells, B-cell-depleted T cells, or PBMCs.

With 8 bases clipped from V and 10 bases from J, the junction kept 17 bases outside the gene matches. The CDR3 spans 15 residues. Germline V lookup: CDR1 SNHLY, CDR2 FYNNEI. V and J are TRBV2 and TRBJ2-5; 9 bases map to TRBD2. Sequenced: peripheral blood. The TCR comes from a woman in her thirties or forties with acute or convalescent COVID-19. CDR3 nucleotide sequence: TGTGCCAGCCTTCCCTCAGGCGGGGGGGCCCGGGGCCAGTACTTC. Translated, it gives CASLPSGGGARGQYF.